This is a list of T cell receptor beta chains from one sample in a study of Ad26.COV2.S vaccination and SARS-CoV-2 variants. The protocol was immunoSEQ multiplex PCR, while the TCRdb copy is restricted to in-frame clones and leaves out a portion. The table has around 450,000 clones, 90% seen once. The sequencing here drew on peripheral blood, taken in a trial of Ad26.COV2.S vaccine versus placebo. These receptors all stem from a person between 18 and 59 years old who received the Ad26.COV2.S COVID-19 vaccine or a placebo. Each CDR3 is given with its conserved first and last residue. A D gene is named only where the DNA matches it firmly. Expanded clones are given a class, and other clones once, few, many or no size at all.

V gene	clone size	D gene	J gene	CDR3 protein	CDR3 DNA
TRBV19	once	NA	TRBJ1-6	CASSTDRNSPLHF	TGTGCCAGTAGTACTGACAGGAATTCACCCCTCCACTTT
TRBV24-1	once	TRBD2	TRBJ2-1	CATSDGTSGSSEQFF	TGTGCCACCAGTGACGGCACTAGCGGGAGTAGTGAGCAGTTCTTC
TRBV5-6	NA	NA	TRBJ2-5	CASSIWGEYQETQYF	TGTGCCAGCAGCATCTGGGGGGAGTATCAAGAGACCCAGTACTTC
TRBV7-3	NA	TRBD2	TRBJ2-5	CASSPFVGGGIWGTQYF	TGTGCCAGCAGCCCCTTCGTTGGGGGAGGGATATGGGGGACCCAGTACTTC
TRBV7-8	NA	NA	TRBJ2-7	CASSYTGQYEQYF	TGTGCCAGCAGCTATACGGGGCAATACGAGCAGTACTTC
TRBV5-4	NA	NA	TRBJ1-5	CASSFDRDQPQHF	TGTGCCAGCAGCTTTGATCGGGATCAGCCCCAGCATTTT
TRBV9	few	NA	TRBJ2-7	CASSVAGGTEQYF	TGTGCCAGCAGCGTAGCGGGTGGGACGGAGCAGTACTTC
TRBV7-2	NA	NA	TRBJ1-2	CASSVSGAYGYTF	TGTGCCAGCAGCGTATCCGGGGCCTATGGCTACACCTTC
TRBV21-1	NA	NA	TRBJ1-4	CASSGPKGDSEKLFF	TGTGCCAGCAGCGGTCCGAAAGGGGACTCTGAAAAACTGTTTTTT
TRBV7-7	NA	NA	TRBJ2-2	CASSLKGGGELFF	TGTGCCAGCAGCTTAAAGGGGGGCGGGGAGCTGTTTTTT
TRBV6-6	NA	NA	TRBJ2-7	CASRIRTYEQYF	TGTGCCAGCCGCATCCGGACCTACGAGCAGTACTTC
TRBV27	NA	NA	TRBJ2-1	CATHIPGSSYNEQFF	TGTGCCACCCACATACCCGGGAGCTCCTACAATGAGCAGTTCTTC
TRBV3-1/TRBV3-2	NA	TRBD1	TRBJ1-6	CASSQGTGGVYSPLHF	TGTGCCAGCAGCCAAGGGACAGGGGGCGTCTATTCACCCCTCCACTTT
TRBV4-1	NA	NA	TRBJ2-7	CASSHEGHEQYF	TGCGCCAGCAGCCACGAGGGTCACGAGCAGTACTTC
TRBV5-1	NA	TRBD2	TRBJ2-5	CASSLTSGGRLRETQYF	TGCGCCAGCAGCTTGACTAGCGGGGGTAGATTGAGGGAGACCCAGTACTTC
TRBV7-2	NA	NA	TRBJ2-1	CASRPLIDPDNEQFF	TGTGCCAGCAGACCCCTGATCGACCCTGACAATGAGCAGTTCTTC
TRBV18	NA	TRBD1	TRBJ2-7	CASSPKRLQGAKEQYF	TGTGCCAGCTCACCAAAGAGGTTACAGGGGGCGAAGGAGCAGTACTTC
TRBV18	few	NA	TRBJ1-1	CASSPNTEAFF	TGTGCCAGCTCACCGAACACTGAAGCTTTCTTT
TRBV19	once	TRBD1	TRBJ2-7	CASTSMTGGNYEQYF	TGTGCCAGTACCTCTATGACAGGGGGCAACTACGAGCAGTACTTC
TRBV6-2/TRBV6-3	NA	NA	TRBJ2-7	CASSPHNYEQYF	TGTGCCAGCAGCCCACACAACTACGAGCAGTACTTC
TRBV9	NA	NA	TRBJ2-1	CASSLNRLDRRYNEQFF	TGTGCCAGCAGCCTAAATAGGTTGGACCGGCGCTACAATGAGCAGTTCTTC
TRBV7-8	NA	TRBD2	TRBJ2-7	CASSRELGLANYEQYF	TGTGCCAGCAGCAGAGAGTTGGGACTAGCGAACTACGAGCAGTACTTC
TRBV7-2	once	NA	TRBJ1-1	CASSLAGIVEAFF	TGTGCCAGCAGCTTAGCCGGGATCGTTGAAGCTTTCTTT
TRBV7-6	NA	TRBD1	TRBJ1-2	CASSLPRGHGYTF	TGTGCCAGCAGCTTACCCAGGGGGCATGGCTACACCTTC
TRBV5-1	NA	TRBD2	TRBJ2-7	CASSLVLAGNEQYF	TGCGCCAGCAGCTTGGTACTAGCGGGAAACGAGCAGTACTTC
TRBV7-2	NA	TRBD1	TRBJ2-7	CASSLTGQGSDEQYF	TGTGCCAGCAGCTTAACGGGACAGGGTAGTGACGAGCAGTACTTC
TRBV25-1	NA	TRBD1	TRBJ1-5	CASRGTGLNQPQHF	TGTGCCAGCAGGGGGACAGGTCTCAATCAGCCCCAGCATTTT
TRBV6-2/TRBV6-3	NA	NA	TRBJ2-1	CASSDYNDEQFF	TGTGCCAGCAGTGACTACAACGACGAGCAGTTCTTC
TRBV7-9	NA	NA	TRBJ1-1	CASSLAERAPEAFF	TGTGCCAGCAGCTTAGCCGAGCGGGCCCCTGAAGCTTTCTTT
TRBV6-1	NA	NA	TRBJ1-2	CASSEKGSYGYTF	TGTGCCAGCAGTGAAAAAGGGTCCTATGGCTACACCTTC
TRBV10-3	NA	TRBD1	TRBJ1-4	CAIRADRANEKLFF	TGTGCCATCAGGGCAGACAGGGCAAATGAAAAACTGTTTTTT
TRBV27	NA	TRBD2	TRBJ2-7	CASSSVTSGGSYEQYF	TGTGCCAGCAGTTCCGTGACTAGCGGGGGGTCCTACGAGCAGTACTTC
TRBV4-1	NA	NA	TRBJ1-2	CASSLSVQGANYGYTF	TGCGCCAGCAGCCTGTCAGTCCAGGGTGCTAACTATGGCTACACCTTC
TRBV10-3	NA	TRBD2	TRBJ2-7	CAISDPGLAGAYEQYF	TGTGCCATCAGTGACCCGGGACTAGCGGGGGCCTACGAGCAGTACTTC
TRBV11-3	NA	TRBD2	TRBJ2-3	CASSFRTSGGGMDTQYF	TGTGCCAGCAGCTTTAGGACTAGCGGGGGCGGTATGGATACGCAGTATTTT
TRBV6-6	NA	NA	TRBJ2-7	CASSGRTARSYEQYF	TGTGCCAGCAGCGGAAGGACCGCCCGCTCCTACGAGCAGTACTTC
TRBV15	NA	NA	TRBJ1-1	CATSRSVGVNTEAFF	TGTGCCACCAGCAGAAGTGTGGGGGTGAACACTGAAGCTTTCTTT
TRBV7-2	NA	TRBD1	TRBJ1-1	CASSGQGPTYTEAFF	TGTGCCAGCAGCGGACAGGGGCCAACCTACACTGAAGCTTTCTTT
TRBV6-2/TRBV6-3	few	TRBD1	TRBJ2-1	CASSLTGGIYNEQFF	TGTGCCAGCAGCTTGACAGGGGGCATCTACAATGAGCAGTTCTTC
TRBV7-9	NA	TRBD2	TRBJ2-7	CASSSSLTSGRADEQYF	TGTGCCAGCAGCTCTTCCCTGACTAGCGGGAGAGCGGACGAGCAGTACTTC
TRBV7-9	NA	TRBD2	TRBJ2-3	CASSGAAGSTDTQYF	TGTGCCAGCAGCGGGGCAGCGGGAAGCACAGATACGCAGTATTTT